This T cell receptor beta chain was sequenced for a study of T cells in Graves' hyperthyroidism and ophthalmopathy. It was uncontrolled infection, other autoimmune disease, pregnancy or lactation that excluded patients. This clonotype has just one count. RNA transcripts yielded amplified TCR beta CDR3 regions. In the first-round RT-PCR of the TCR CDR3, the HTBI primer set was used. TCRdb reprocessed the multiplex PCR reads via MiXCR and lists one record per CDR3 protein. This repertoire shows over 550,000 distinct CDR3 sequences, 16% found once; its top ten account for around 19%. Per the germline V gene, CDR1 is SGHAT and CDR2 is FQNNGV. The CDR3 has 16 residues. Trimming cost V 6 bases and J 2 bases; bases outside gene matches: 9.

Input material: blood. The chain uses TRBV11-2 and TRBJ2-3; 9 bases fit TRBD1. This sequence was found in a woman aged 18-29 years with Graves' hyperthyroidism. The CDR3 DNA follows: TGTGCCAGCAGATTGACCGGGACAGGGTTCACAGATACGCAGTATTTT. Translating gives CASRLTGTGFTDTQYF.